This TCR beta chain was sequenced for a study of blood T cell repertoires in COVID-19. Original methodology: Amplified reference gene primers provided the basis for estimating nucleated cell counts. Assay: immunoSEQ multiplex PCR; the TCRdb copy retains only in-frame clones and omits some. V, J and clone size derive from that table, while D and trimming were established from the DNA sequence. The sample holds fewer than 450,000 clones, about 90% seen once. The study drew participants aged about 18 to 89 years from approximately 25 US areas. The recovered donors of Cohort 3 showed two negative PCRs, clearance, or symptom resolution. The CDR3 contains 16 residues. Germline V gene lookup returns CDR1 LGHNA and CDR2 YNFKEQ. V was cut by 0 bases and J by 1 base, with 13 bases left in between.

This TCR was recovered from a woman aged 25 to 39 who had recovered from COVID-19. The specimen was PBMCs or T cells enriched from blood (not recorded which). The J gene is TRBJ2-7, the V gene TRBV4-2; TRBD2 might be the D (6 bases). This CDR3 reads CASSQDGGGVSYEQYF. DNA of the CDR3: TGTGCCAGCAGCCAAGACGGCGGAGGGGTTTCCTACGAGCAGTACTTC.